This T cell receptor beta chain came from a study of blood T cell repertoires in COVID-19. In the study overall: There were acute and convalescent COVID-19 samples, and they came from the United States, Italy and Spain. Nucleic acid was either cDNA or gDNA, and it came from T cells, B-cell-depleted T cells, or PBMCs.

J gave up 9 bases and V 3 bases, and 11 bases lay outside the gene matches. Germline V gene sequence: CDR1 DFQATT, CDR2 SNEGSKA (reference sequence). This CDR3 contains 16 residues. Original data processing: It was from reference gene primer amplification that nucleated cell counts were estimated. TCRdb's table, derived via immunoSEQ multiplex PCR, lists solely in-frame clones and lacks some. V and J calls and clone size follow that table, whereas D and trimming were derived from the DNA. The sample has fewer than 400,000 clones; around four fifths are singletons. The sequence came from a man aged 30 to 39 with active or convalescent COVID-19. This chain links TRBV20-1 with TRBJ2-7; 16 positions match TRBD2. The material sequenced was peripheral blood. The CDR3 here is CSASNRGTSGRVPQYF. CDR3 DNA: TGCAGTGCTAGTAACCGTGGGACTAGCGGGAGGGTGCCGCAGTACTTC.